The clone carrying this TCR beta chain appeared a single time. CDR3 length: 14 amino acids. Germline CDR1 is SQVTM and CDR2 is ANQGSEA. V was pared by 4 bases and J by 7 bases, with 10 bases of the junction left unmatched. This entry is derived from a study of blood T cell repertoires in COVID-19. TCRdb's copy holds only in-frame clones and misses some; the assay was immunoSEQ multiplex PCR. This table holds 23,000 or so clones, about 90% found once. The receptor's source is a woman aged 70 to 79 with active COVID-19. Source material: peripheral blood. The chain links TRBV29-1 to TRBJ2-1; 7 bases fit TRBD2. The CDR3 bases are TGCAGCGTTGGTCCCAGCGGGAAACCAAATGAGCAGTTCTTC. Amino acid sequence: CSVGPSGKPNEQFF.